Listed below are T cell receptor beta chains from one sample, sequenced in a study of cytomegalovirus exposure and HLA in healthy donors. Sequencing was performed with immunoSEQ multiplex PCR; in TCRdb, only in-frame clones are kept and a portion is missing. The data contain fewer than 80,000 clones, over 95% of them singletons. The source material was PBMCs. These TCRs come from a woman between 18 and 29 years old in good health and CMV-seropositive. The CDR3 runs from the conserved cysteine through the conserved F or W. Each record gives: CDR3 protein, CDR3 DNA, V gene, D gene, clone size, J gene. A D gene is named only where the DNA matches it firmly. Not every row has a clone size; where given, it reads once, few, many or a size class.

CDR3: CASSRSPGQGGLAGVSGELFF
DNA: TGCGCCAGCAGCCGATCCCCGGGACAGGGAGGACTAGCGGGAGTTTCCGGGGAGCTGTTTTTT
V: TRBV4-1
D: TRBD2
size: .
J: TRBJ2-2

CDR3: CASSLSPGLIYNEQFF
DNA: TGTGCCAGCAGTTTATCCCCGGGACTAATTTACAATGAGCAGTTCTTC
V: TRBV27
D: TRBD2
size: .
J: TRBJ2-1

CDR3: CASSLGHDRVDQPQHF
DNA: TGTGCCAGCAGCTTAGGTCACGACAGGGTGGACCAGCCCCAGCATTTT
V: TRBV7-2
D: TRBD1
size: .
J: TRBJ1-5

CDR3: CASSHSPNYEQYF
DNA: TGCGCCAGCAGCCACTCGCCTAACTACGAGCAGTACTTC
V: TRBV4-1
D: .
size: .
J: TRBJ2-7

CDR3: CASSTRTGDGYTF
DNA: TGTGCCAGCAGCACCCGGACAGGGGATGGCTACACCTTC
V: TRBV7-9
D: TRBD1
size: .
J: TRBJ1-2

CDR3: CASSGTVNSNYGYTF
DNA: TGTGCCAGCAGCGGGACAGTTAACTCTAACTATGGCTACACCTTC
V: TRBV9
D: .
size: few
J: TRBJ1-2

CDR3: CASSFLWTPPASTDTQYF
DNA: TGTGCCAGCAGCTTTTTGTGGACTCCACCCGCTAGCACAGATACGCAGTATTTT
V: TRBV5-4
D: .
size: .
J: TRBJ2-3

CDR3: CASSDWVAGSTDTQYF
DNA: TGTGCCAGCAGTGATTGGGTAGCGGGAAGCACAGATACGCAGTATTTT
V: TRBV25-1
D: TRBD2
size: .
J: TRBJ2-3

CDR3: CASSPRGLAGEWAYNEQFF
DNA: TGTGCCAGCTCACCGAGGGGACTAGCGGGAGAGTGGGCCTACAATGAGCAGTTCTTC
V: TRBV18
D: TRBD2
size: .
J: TRBJ2-1

CDR3: CAWSVSVGTGFRTRTNEKLFF
DNA: TGTGCCTGGAGTGTAAGCGTAGGGACAGGGTTTCGGACTCGGACCAATGAAAAACTGTTTTTT
V: TRBV30
D: TRBD1
size: .
J: TRBJ1-4

CDR3: CASSVGLGYNEQFF
DNA: TGTGCCAGCAGCGTGGGACTAGGGTACAATGAGCAGTTCTTC
V: TRBV7-2
D: TRBD2
size: .
J: TRBJ2-1

CDR3: CSVDRENTDTQYF
DNA: TGCAGCGTTGACCGGGAGAACACAGATACGCAGTATTTT
V: TRBV29-1
D: .
size: .
J: TRBJ2-3

CDR3: CASSGFRRDSGNTIYF
DNA: TGTGCCAGCAGCGGTTTTCGGAGGGACTCTGGAAACACCATATATTTT
V: TRBV11-1
D: .
size: .
J: TRBJ1-3

CDR3: CASSLAGTSVYEQYF
DNA: TGTGCCAGCAGCTTGGCCGGGACTAGCGTCTACGAGCAGTACTTC
V: TRBV5-4
D: TRBD2
size: .
J: TRBJ2-7

CDR3: CASLPDRVATGELFF
DNA: TGTGCCAGTCTACCCGACAGGGTAGCCACCGGGGAGCTGTTTTTT
V: TRBV19
D: TRBD1
size: .
J: TRBJ2-2

CDR3: CASSQRLAGFLEQYF
DNA: TGTGCCAGCAGCCAACGACTAGCGGGTTTTCTCGAGCAGTACTTC
V: TRBV14
D: TRBD2
size: .
J: TRBJ2-7

CDR3: CAWGQGAETNEKLFF
DNA: TGTGCCTGGGGACAGGGGGCAGAAACTAATGAAAAACTGTTTTTT
V: TRBV30
D: TRBD1
size: .
J: TRBJ1-4